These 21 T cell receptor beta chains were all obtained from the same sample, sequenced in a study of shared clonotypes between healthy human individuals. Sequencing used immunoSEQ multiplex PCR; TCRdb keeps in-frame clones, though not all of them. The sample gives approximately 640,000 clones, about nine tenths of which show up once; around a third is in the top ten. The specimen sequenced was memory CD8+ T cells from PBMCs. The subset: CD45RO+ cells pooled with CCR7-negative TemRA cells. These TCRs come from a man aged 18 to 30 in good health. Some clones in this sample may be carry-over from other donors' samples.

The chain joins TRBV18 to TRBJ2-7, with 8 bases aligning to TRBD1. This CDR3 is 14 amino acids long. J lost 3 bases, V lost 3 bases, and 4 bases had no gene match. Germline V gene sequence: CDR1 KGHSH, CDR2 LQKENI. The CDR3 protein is CASSPGTGNYEQYF. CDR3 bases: TGTGCCAGCTCACCCGGGACAGGCAACTACGAGCAGTACTTC.

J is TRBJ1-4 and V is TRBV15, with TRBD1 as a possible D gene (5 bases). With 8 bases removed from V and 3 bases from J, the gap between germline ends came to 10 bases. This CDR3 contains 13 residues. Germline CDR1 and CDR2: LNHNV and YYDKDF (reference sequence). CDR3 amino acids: CATGDRANEKLFF. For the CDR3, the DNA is TGTGCCACCGGCGACAGAGCTAATGAAAAACTGTTTTTT.

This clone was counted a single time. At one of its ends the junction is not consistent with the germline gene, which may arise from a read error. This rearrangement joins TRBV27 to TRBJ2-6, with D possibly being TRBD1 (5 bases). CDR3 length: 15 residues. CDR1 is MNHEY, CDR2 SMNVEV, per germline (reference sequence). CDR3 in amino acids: CASTLRGSGANVLTF. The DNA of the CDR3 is TGTGCCAGCACTTTAAGGGGCTCTGGGGCCAACGTCCTGACTTTC.

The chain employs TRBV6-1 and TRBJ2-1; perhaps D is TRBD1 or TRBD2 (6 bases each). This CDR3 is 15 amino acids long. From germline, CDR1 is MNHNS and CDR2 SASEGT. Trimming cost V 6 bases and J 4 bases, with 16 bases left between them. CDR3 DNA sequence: TGTGCCAGCAGCCCGTGGAGGGGGGAATACAATGAGCAGTTCTTC. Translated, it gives CASSPWRGEYNEQFF.

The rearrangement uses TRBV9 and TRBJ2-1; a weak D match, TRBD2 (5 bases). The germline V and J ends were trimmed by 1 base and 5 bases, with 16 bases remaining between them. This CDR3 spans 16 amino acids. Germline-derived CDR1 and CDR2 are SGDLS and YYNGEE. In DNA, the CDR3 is TGTGCCAGCAGCGTACAGGAGAGGGCCTTCGACAATGAGCAGTTCTTC. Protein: CASSVQERAFDNEQFF. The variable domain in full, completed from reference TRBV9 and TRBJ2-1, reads DSGVTQTPKHLITATGQRVTLRCSPRSGDLSVYWYQQSLDQGLQFLIQYYNGEERAKGNILERFSAQQFPDLHSELNLSSLELGDSALYFCASSVQERAFDNEQFFGPGTRLTVL.

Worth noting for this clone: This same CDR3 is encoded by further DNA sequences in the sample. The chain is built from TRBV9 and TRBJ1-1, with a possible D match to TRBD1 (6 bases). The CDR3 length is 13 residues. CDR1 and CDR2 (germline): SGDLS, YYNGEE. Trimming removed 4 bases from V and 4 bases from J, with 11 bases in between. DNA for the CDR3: TGTGCCAGCAGCACGGGAGGGGGCACTGAAGCTTTCTTT. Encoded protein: CASSTGGGTEAFF.

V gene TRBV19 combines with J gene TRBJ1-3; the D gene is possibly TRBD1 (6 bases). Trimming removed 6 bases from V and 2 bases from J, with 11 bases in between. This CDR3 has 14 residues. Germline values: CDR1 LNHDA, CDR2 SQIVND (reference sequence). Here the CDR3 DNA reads TGTGCCAGTAGATCGACAGGAGCTGGAAACACCATATATTTT. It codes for CASRSTGAGNTIYF.

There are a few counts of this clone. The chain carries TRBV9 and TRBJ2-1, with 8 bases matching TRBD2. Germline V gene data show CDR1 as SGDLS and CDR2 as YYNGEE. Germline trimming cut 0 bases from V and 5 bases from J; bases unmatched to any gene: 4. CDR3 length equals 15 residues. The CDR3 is CASSVDGRDNNEQFF. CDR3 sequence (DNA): TGTGCCAGCAGCGTAGACGGGAGGGACAACAATGAGCAGTTCTTC.

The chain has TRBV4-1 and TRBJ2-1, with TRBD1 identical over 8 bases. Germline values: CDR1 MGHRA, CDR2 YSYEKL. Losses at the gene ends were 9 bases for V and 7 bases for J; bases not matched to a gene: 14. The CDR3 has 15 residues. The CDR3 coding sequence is TGCGCCAGTACCTTCTCAGCGACAGGGGTGAATGAGCAGTTCTTC. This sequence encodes CASTFSATGVNEQFF.

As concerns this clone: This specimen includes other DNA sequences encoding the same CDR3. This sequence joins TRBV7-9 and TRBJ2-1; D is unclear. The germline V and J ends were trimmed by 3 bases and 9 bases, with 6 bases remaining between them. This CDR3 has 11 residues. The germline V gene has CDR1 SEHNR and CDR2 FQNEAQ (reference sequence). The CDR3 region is CASSFGGEQFF. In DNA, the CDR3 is TGTGCCAGCAGCTTTGGCGGTGAGCAGTTCTTC. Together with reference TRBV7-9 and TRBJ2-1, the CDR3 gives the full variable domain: DTGVSQNPRHKITKRGQNVTFRCDPISEHNRLYWYRQTLGQGPEFLTYFQNEAQLEKSRLLSDRFSAERPKGSFSTLEIQRTEQGDSAMYLCASSFGGEQFFGPGTRLTVL.

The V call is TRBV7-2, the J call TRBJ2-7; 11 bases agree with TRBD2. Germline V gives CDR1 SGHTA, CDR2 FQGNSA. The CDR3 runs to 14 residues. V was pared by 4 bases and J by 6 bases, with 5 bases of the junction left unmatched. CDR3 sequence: CASSSTSGIREQYF. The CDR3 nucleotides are TGTGCCAGCAGCTCGACTAGCGGGATCCGCGAGCAGTACTTC. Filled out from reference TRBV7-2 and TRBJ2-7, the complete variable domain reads GAGVSQSPSNKVTEKGKDVELRCDPISGHTALYWYRQSLGQGLEFLIYFQGNSAPDKSGLPSDRFSAERTGGSVSTLTIQRTQQEDSAVYLCASSSTSGIREQYFGPGTRLTVT.

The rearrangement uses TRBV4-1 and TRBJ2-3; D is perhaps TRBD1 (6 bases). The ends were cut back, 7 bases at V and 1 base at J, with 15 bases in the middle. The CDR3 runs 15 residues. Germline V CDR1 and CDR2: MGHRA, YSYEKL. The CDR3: CASTPGTLRTDTQYF. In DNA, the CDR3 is TGCGCCAGCACCCCCGGGACACTCCGCACAGATACGCAGTATTTT.

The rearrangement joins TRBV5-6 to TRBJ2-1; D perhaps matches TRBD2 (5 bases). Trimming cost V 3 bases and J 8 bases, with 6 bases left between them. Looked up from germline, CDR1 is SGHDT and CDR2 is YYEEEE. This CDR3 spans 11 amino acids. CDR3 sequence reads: CASSSSYEQFF. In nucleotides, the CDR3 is TGTGCCAGCAGCTCTAGCTATGAGCAGTTCTTC.

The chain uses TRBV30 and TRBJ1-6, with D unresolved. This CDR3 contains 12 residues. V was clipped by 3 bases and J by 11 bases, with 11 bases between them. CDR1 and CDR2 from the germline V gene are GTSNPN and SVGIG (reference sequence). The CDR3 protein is CAWRSPRTPLHF. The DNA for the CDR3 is TGTGCCTGGAGGTCTCCACGGACACCCCTCCACTTT.

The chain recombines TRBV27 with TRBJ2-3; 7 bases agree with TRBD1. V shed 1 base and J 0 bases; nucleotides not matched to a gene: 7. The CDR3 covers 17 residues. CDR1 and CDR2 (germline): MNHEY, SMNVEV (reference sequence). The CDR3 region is CASSLYQGVPSTDTQYF. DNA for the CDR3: TGTGCCAGCAGTTTATATCAGGGGGTCCCCAGCACAGATACGCAGTATTTT.

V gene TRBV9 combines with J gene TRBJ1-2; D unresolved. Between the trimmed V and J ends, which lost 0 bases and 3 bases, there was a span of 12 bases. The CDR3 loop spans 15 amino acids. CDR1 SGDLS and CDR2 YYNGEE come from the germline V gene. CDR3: CASSVATATDYGYTF. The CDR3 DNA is TGTGCCAGCAGCGTAGCGACCGCAACGGACTATGGCTACACCTTC.

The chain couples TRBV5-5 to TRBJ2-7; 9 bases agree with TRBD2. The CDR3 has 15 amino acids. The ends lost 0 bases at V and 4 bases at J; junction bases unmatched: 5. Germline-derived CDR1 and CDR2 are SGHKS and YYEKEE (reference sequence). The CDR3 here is CASSLVTSGLYEQYF. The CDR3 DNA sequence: TGTGCCAGCAGCTTGGTGACTAGCGGTCTGTACGAGCAGTACTTC.

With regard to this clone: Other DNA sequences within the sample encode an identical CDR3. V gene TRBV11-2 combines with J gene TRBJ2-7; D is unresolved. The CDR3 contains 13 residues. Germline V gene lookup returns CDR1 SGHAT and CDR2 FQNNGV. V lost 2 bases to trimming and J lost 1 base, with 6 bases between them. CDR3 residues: CASSLYASYEQYF. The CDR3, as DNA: TGTGCCAGCAGCTTATACGCATCCTACGAGCAGTACTTC.

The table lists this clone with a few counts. CDR3 DNA sequence: TGTGCCAGCAGTGGGACAGGGGCCGGGGAGCTGTTTTTT. Its protein product is CASSGTGAGELFF. The chain combines TRBV27 with TRBJ2-2, with 10 nucleotides matching TRBD1. CDR1 MNHEY and CDR2 SMNVEV come from the germline V gene (reference sequence). The V gene end was trimmed by 5 bases and the J gene end by 6 bases; junction bases not matched to a gene: 0. The CDR3 runs to 13 residues.

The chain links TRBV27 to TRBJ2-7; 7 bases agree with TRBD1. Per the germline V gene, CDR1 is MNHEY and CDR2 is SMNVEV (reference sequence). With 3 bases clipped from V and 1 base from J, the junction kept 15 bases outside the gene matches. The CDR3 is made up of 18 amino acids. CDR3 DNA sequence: TGTGCCAGCAGTTTTCATGGTAACTGGGACAGCCATTCCTACGAGCAGTACTTC. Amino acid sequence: CASSFHGNWDSHSYEQYF.

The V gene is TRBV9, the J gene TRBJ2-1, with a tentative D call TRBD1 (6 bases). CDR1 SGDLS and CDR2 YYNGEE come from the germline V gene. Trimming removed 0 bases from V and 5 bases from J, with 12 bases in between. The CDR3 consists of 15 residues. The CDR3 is CASSVGWTADNEQFF. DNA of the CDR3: TGTGCCAGCAGCGTAGGCTGGACAGCAGACAATGAGCAGTTCTTC.